This paragraph covers one TCR beta chain sequence. Germline V gene sequence: CDR1 MNHEY, CDR2 SMNVEV (reference sequence). This CDR3 contains 14 residues. Trimming removed 7 bases from V and 5 bases from J; junction bases left unmatched: 7. In the study's own analysis: For nucleated cells, counts were estimated from reference gene primer amplification. The assay was immunoSEQ multiplex PCR, and TCRdb's table has in-frame clones only and misses some. V, J and clone size derive from that table, while D and trimming were established from the DNA sequence. The sample contains hundreds of thousands of clones, 88% of which appear only once. This sample is part of a study of blood T cell repertoires in COVID-19. The overall study: Sites in the United States, Italy and Spain provided acute and convalescent COVID-19 samples. The cDNA or gDNA used as material had been derived from T cells, B-cell-depleted T cells, or PBMCs.

Sequencing was carried out using peripheral blood. The clonotype comes from a human donor in a cohort sampled during active COVID-19. V gene TRBV27 combines with J gene TRBJ2-7; 11 bases fit TRBD2. Here the CDR3 DNA reads TGTGCCAGCAAAGCCGGGACTAGCGGTCACGAGCAGTACTTC. Translating gives CASKAGTSGHEQYF.